The rows below give T cell receptor beta chains drawn from one sample of a study of shared clonotypes between healthy human individuals. Produced via immunoSEQ multiplex PCR; TCRdb's table is partial and in-frame only. Of some 1.5 million clones in the sample, 95% to 99% were seen once. Sequences were obtained from naive CD4+ T cells sorted from blood. All receptors derive from a man aged 30 to 39 in good health. CDR3s include the opening cysteine and the closing phenylalanine or tryptophan. The D gene is left open where the match is weak. Part of the rows lack a size; the others show once, few, many or a class for expanded clones.

J	size	D	V	DNA	CDR3
TRBJ1-1	NA	TRBD1	TRBV2	TGTGCCAGCGGGACAGCGAACACTGAAGCTTTCTTT	CASGTANTEAFF
TRBJ2-7	NA	NA	TRBV28	TGTGCCAGCAGTTCTATTACTCCCCCGACAGGGACTGGCGAGCAGTACTTC	CASSSITPPTGTGEQYF
TRBJ2-3	NA	NA	TRBV11-2	TGTGCCAGCAGCTCGGAGCGGTATAGCACAGATACGCAGTATTTT	CASSSERYSTDTQYF
TRBJ2-1	NA	TRBD2	TRBV9	TGTGCCAGCAGCGTAGAACTAGCGGGAGATAGTGAGCAGTTCTTC	CASSVELAGDSEQFF
TRBJ2-5	NA	TRBD1	TRBV5-1	TGCGCCAGCAGCTTGGGGACAGGGGGCTACGAGACCCAGTACTTC	CASSLGTGGYETQYF
TRBJ2-1	NA	NA	TRBV9	TGTGCCAGCAGCGTAGGTTCGGGCAGCTCCTACAATGAGCAGTTCTTC	CASSVGSGSSYNEQFF
TRBJ2-7	NA	NA	TRBV5-8	TGTGCCAGCACGTACAGGGGAGGATACGAGCAGTACTTC	CASTYRGGYEQYF
TRBJ2-7	once	NA	TRBV6-6	TGTGCCAGCAGTTTTGGGAGGGGGCGAGAGTCCTACGAGCAGTACTTC	CASSFGRGRESYEQYF
TRBJ1-1	NA	TRBD1	TRBV27	TGTGCCAGCAGTTCAATGACAGGGACCCACACTGAAGCTTTCTTT	CASSSMTGTHTEAFF
TRBJ2-3	NA	NA	TRBV5-4	TGTGCCAGCAGCCCGACCGTGACTCTAGCCACGACAGATACGCAGTATTTT	CASSPTVTLATTDTQYF
TRBJ1-1	NA	NA	TRBV5-5	TGTGCCTCCTTTCGGACAGCCGTCAACACTGAAGCTTTCTTT	CASFRTAVNTEAFF
TRBJ2-2	NA	TRBD2	TRBV9	TGTGCCAGCAGCTCCGGACTAGCCTCGAACACCGGGGAGCTGTTTTTT	CASSSGLASNTGELFF
TRBJ2-3	NA	TRBD1	TRBV19	TGTGCCAGTAGTACGGGACAGATTAGCACAGATACGCAGTATTTT	CASSTGQISTDTQYF
TRBJ1-2	NA	NA	TRBV7-9	TGTGCCAGCAGCTTGTCAGGGTTTGTCTATGGCTACACCTTC	CASSLSGFVYGYTF
TRBJ2-3	NA	TRBD1	TRBV10-3	TGTGCCATCAGTCCACAGGGGGCTTCTAGCACAGATACGCAGTATTTT	CAISPQGASSTDTQYF
TRBJ2-3	NA	NA	TRBV7-2	TGTGCCAGCAGCTCTAGCACAGATACGCAGTATTTT	CASSSSTDTQYF
TRBJ2-3	NA	TRBD2	TRBV5-4	TGTGCCAGCAGCTACGGACTAGCGGGTAGCACAGATACGCAGTATTTT	CASSYGLAGSTDTQYF
TRBJ2-7	NA	NA	TRBV10-3	TGTGCCATCAGTGAGGGGCTCCGGGACACTAGTCACGAGCAGTACTTC	CAISEGLRDTSHEQYF
TRBJ1-1	NA	NA	TRBV18	TGTGCCAGCTCACCACTCAGGAGCACTGAAGCTTTCTTT	CASSPLRSTEAFF
TRBJ2-2	NA	TRBD2	TRBV7-6	TGTGCCAGCAGCAGGACTAGCGGGAGGGCCGGGGAGCTGTTTTTT	CASSRTSGRAGELFF
TRBJ1-5	NA	NA	TRBV11-2	TGTGCCAGCAGCTTAGACATAGGGGCCCGCAATCAGCCCCAGCATTTT	CASSLDIGARNQPQHF
TRBJ2-3	once	NA	TRBV7-9	TGTGCCAGCAGCCCCCTGGGGCTAGGGGCGCAGTATTTT	CASSPLGLGAQYF
TRBJ2-4	NA	NA	TRBV7-2	TGTGCCAGCAGCTTAGGGACCAGAGGAAACATTCAGTACTTC	CASSLGTRGNIQYF
TRBJ2-7	NA	TRBD1	TRBV7-7	TGTGCCAGCAGCTTAGGAGACAGGGACTACGAGCAGTACTTC	CASSLGDRDYEQYF
TRBJ1-3	NA	NA	TRBV10-3	TGTGCCATCAGCCGGGACCAGGGCGGGGGAAACACCATATATTTT	CAISRDQGGGNTIYF
TRBJ2-2	NA	NA	TRBV7-8	TGTGCCAGCAGCCTTCACATGGACACCGGGGAGCTGTTTTTT	CASSLHMDTGELFF
TRBJ1-1	NA	NA	TRBV5-6	TGTGCCAGCAGCTTGGGGACGGGCCCCAGGGGCACTGAAGCTTTCTTT	CASSLGTGPRGTEAFF
TRBJ2-5	NA	NA	TRBV5-1	TGCGCCAGCAGCTTGGTCAGTGAGACCCAGTACTTC	CASSLVSETQYF
TRBJ2-5	once	TRBD2	TRBV30	TGTGCCTGGAGAGCGGGACTTATCCAAGAGACCCAGTACTTC	CAWRAGLIQETQYF